These 26 T cell receptor beta chains share one sample of origin, sequenced in a study of patients and donors after allogeneic stem cell transplantation. One entry per CDR3 protein results from TCRdb running MiXCR on the RT-PCR reads. The sample lists tens of thousands of distinct CDR3 sequences, approximately 49% occurring once. The specimen was blood, either unsorted or a sorted T cell fraction (not recorded which). Receptors were obtained from a human donor who was either an allogeneic HSCT recipient or a stem cell or donor lymphocyte infusion donor (not recorded which). It is not recorded whose cells these are; they may come from a transplant donor.

This chain connects TRBV2 to TRBJ1-6, with D possibly being TRBD1 (6 bases). The germline V gene has CDR1 SNHLY and CDR2 FYNNEI. The V gene lost 5 bases and the J gene lost 9 bases, with 14 bases spanning the gap. This CDR3 contains 14 residues. CDR3 residues: CASSTSGAGSPLHF. As DNA, the CDR3 is TGTGCCAGCAGTACCTCAGGGGCAGGTTCACCCCTCCACTTT.

This clonotype was detected many times. The chain has TRBV12-3 or TRBV12-4 and TRBJ1-2; D is unclear. The CDR3 has 12 residues. V was clipped by 4 bases and J by 8 bases, with 11 bases between them. CDR3 protein: CASSWTLRGYTF. CDR3 coding DNA: TGTGCCAGCAGTTGGACCCTCAGGGGCTACACCTTC.

The rearrangement joins TRBV20-1 to TRBJ1-5; D unclear. This CDR3 is built from 13 residues. The V gene's germline CDR1 is DFQATT and CDR2 SNEGSKA (reference sequence). The V end lost 3 bases, the J end lost 7 bases, and 13 bases lay between the germline ends. This CDR3 is CSASLGSIQPQHF. The CDR3 DNA follows: TGCAGTGCTAGCTTGGGGAGCATCCAGCCCCAGCATTTT.

This clonotype was observed a handful of times. The rearrangement uses TRBV7-6 and TRBJ1-4; 12 nucleotides agree with TRBD1. Germline V lookup: CDR1 SGHVS, CDR2 FNYEAQ. CDR3 size: 16 residues. The V gene end was trimmed by 0 bases and the J gene end by 14 bases; junction bases not matched to a gene: 10. The CDR3 DNA follows: TGTGCCAGCAGCTTAGCGGCCGGGACAGGGGGCTATGAGCTGTTTTTT. Protein sequence: CASSLAAGTGGYELFF.

The chain uses TRBV12-3 or TRBV12-4 and TRBJ1-6; D is possibly TRBD1 (5 bases). V was clipped by 6 bases and J by 8 bases, with 8 bases between them. The CDR3 covers 12 residues. Written as DNA, the CDR3 is TGTGCCAGCAGCCAACAGGATTCACCCCTCCACTTT. It encodes CASSQQDSPLHF.

This clonotype was seen a few times. The rearrangement uses TRBV12-3 or TRBV12-4 and TRBJ1-1; D not resolved. There are 12 residues in the CDR3. V was trimmed by 6 bases and J by 1 base, leaving 6 bases between them. This CDR3 reads CASSHQNTEAFF. The CDR3 DNA reads TGTGCCAGCAGCCATCAGAACACTGAAGCTTTCTTT.

In this sample, this clonotype turned up a few times. This sequence joins TRBV28 and TRBJ1-2; TRBD1 matches 8 bases. This CDR3 is built from 14 residues. Germline CDR1 is MDHEN and CDR2 is SYDVKM. V dropped 4 bases and J dropped 4; count of bases not matched to a gene: 5. The DNA for the CDR3 is TGTGCCAGCAGTTGGGGGACAGGACCCTATGGCTACACCTTC. This sequence encodes CASSWGTGPYGYTF.

The chain couples TRBV9 to TRBJ1-3; possible D gene TRBD1, 5 bases. Germline CDR1 SGDLS, CDR2 YYNGEE. With 0 bases removed from V and 0 bases from J, the gap between germline ends came to 10 bases. The CDR3 loop spans 16 amino acids. The CDR3 sequence is CASSVVGGGSGNTIYF. CDR3 nucleotides: TGTGCCAGCAGCGTAGTTGGGGGAGGCTCTGGAAACACCATATATTTT.

V gene TRBV6-2 or TRBV6-3 combines with J gene TRBJ2-5; D remains ambiguous. Germline V CDR1 and CDR2: MNHEY, SVGEGT. V dropped 0 bases and J dropped 3 bases, with 8 bases sitting between them. The CDR3 has 14 residues. The CDR3 spells CASSYSWTEETQYF. As DNA, the CDR3 is TGTGCCAGCAGTTACTCCTGGACGGAAGAGACCCAGTACTTC.

V is TRBV9 and J is TRBJ2-5; possibly TRBD1 for D (6 bases). The CDR3 runs 14 residues. The germline CDR1 and CDR2 sequences are SGDLS and YYNGEE. The V gene lost 3 bases and the J gene lost 3 bases, with 12 bases spanning the gap. CDR3 protein: CASSGPGTKETQYF. The CDR3 nucleotides read TGTGCCAGCAGCGGGCCCGGGACAAAAGAGACCCAGTACTTC.

The rearrangement uses TRBV28 and TRBJ1-1; no reliable D call. CDR1 MDHEN and CDR2 SYDVKM come from the germline V gene. V was trimmed by 2 bases and J by 1 base, leaving 11 bases between them. This CDR3 has 15 residues. CDR3 sequence reads: CASSLSSAGNTEAFF. The CDR3 nucleotides read TGTGCCAGCAGTTTAAGCTCGGCAGGGAACACTGAAGCTTTCTTT.

The V gene is TRBV7-3, the J gene TRBJ1-5; 8 bases are shared with TRBD1. The CDR3 is 14 residues long. Per germline, CDR1 SGHTA and CDR2 FQGTGA. The ends lost 5 bases at V and 6 bases at J; junction bases unmatched: 6. The CDR3 protein is CASSPTGVFQPQHF. Written as DNA, the CDR3 is TGTGCCAGCAGCCCGACAGGGGTCTTTCAGCCCCAGCATTTT.

The gene calls are TRBV7-8 and TRBJ2-5; no definite D call. Looked up from germline, CDR1 is SGHVS and CDR2 is FQNEAQ. The CDR3 covers 14 residues. The germline V and J ends were trimmed by 5 bases and 1 base, with 11 bases remaining between them. The CDR3 bases are TGTGCCAGCAGCCCGCGACGGATCCAAGAGACCCAGTACTTC. Translated, it gives CASSPRRIQETQYF.

The chain links TRBV20-1 to TRBJ2-7; tentatively, D is TRBD1 (7 bases). This CDR3 is 14 amino acids long. Looked up from germline, CDR1 is DFQATT and CDR2 is SNEGSKA (reference sequence). The CDR3 here is CSVGGHRDSYEQYF. DNA for the CDR3: TGCAGCGTTGGGGGGCACCGGGACAGTTACGAGCAGTACTTC.

This clonotype was found a few times. The V gene is TRBV9, the J gene TRBJ1-2; TRBD1 matches at 7 bases. The CDR3 totals 17 residues. The junction had 14 bases not matched to a gene; V was cut back by 2 bases and J by 4 bases. CDR1 and CDR2 from the germline V gene are SGDLS and YYNGEE. The CDR3 coding sequence is TGTGCCAGCAGCGTCCACAAAGGAACAGGGGATAGCTATGGCTACACCTTC. Its translation: CASSVHKGTGDSYGYTF.

This sequence joins TRBV5-5 and TRBJ1-4; D is unresolved. Trimming left V 2 bases short and J 5 bases short, with 13 bases between. Germline values: CDR1 SGHKS, CDR2 YYEKEE (reference sequence). The CDR3 is 15 amino acids. The DNA of the CDR3 is TGTGCCAGCAGCTTACCCAGAGGCTCCAATGAAAAACTGTTTTTT. Translation gives CASSLPRGSNEKLFF. The whole variable domain, filled in from reference TRBV5-5 and TRBJ1-4, reads DAGVTQSPTHLIKTRGQQVTLRCSPISGHKSVSWYQQVLGQGPQFIFQYYEKEERGRGNFPDRFSARQFPNYSSELNVNALLLGDSALYLCASSLPRGSNEKLFFGSGTQLSVL.

This clonotype was recorded only once. The chain joins TRBV15 to TRBJ1-6; D unclear. V lost 0 bases and J lost 9, with 15 bases in between. Germline loops: CDR1 LNHNV, CDR2 YYDKDF (reference sequence). The CDR3 contains 16 residues. CDR3: CATSRDFGRVGSPLHF. The CDR3 DNA reads as TGTGCCACCAGCAGAGATTTTGGGAGAGTGGGTTCACCCCTCCACTTT.

V gene TRBV7-9 combines with J gene TRBJ2-1; unclear D gene. CDR1 is SEHNR, CDR2 FQNEAQ, per germline (reference sequence). Trimming pared 4 bases from V and 6 bases from J, leaving 7 bases between. CDR3 length: 12 amino acids. CDR3 residues: CASSSGLNEQFF. The CDR3 DNA reads TGTGCCAGCAGCTCTGGGCTCAATGAGCAGTTCTTC.

V and J are TRBV4-3 and TRBJ1-5, with no clear D. Germline CDR1 and CDR2: LGHNA and YSLEER. The CDR3 runs 14 residues. The V and J ends lost 1 base and 7 bases respectively, with 11 bases between them. The CDR3 region has the DNA TGCGCCAGCAGCCAAGTAAGGGTCTGGCAGCCCCAGCATTTT. It yields the protein CASSQVRVWQPQHF.

The V call is TRBV6-2 or TRBV6-3, the J call TRBJ1-1; a weak D match, TRBD1 (5 bases). Trimming cost V 7 bases and J 3 bases, with 15 bases left between them. Germline V gives CDR1 MNHEY, CDR2 SVGEGT. The CDR3 spans 14 residues. The CDR3 region has the DNA TGTGCCAGCACACCCGACAGTTTCGACACTGAAGCTTTCTTT. The encoded protein is CASTPDSFDTEAFF.

The V and J genes are TRBV12-3 or TRBV12-4 and TRBJ1-2; TRBD1 aligns across 9 bases. J lost 6 bases, V lost 0 bases, and 5 bases had no gene match. CDR3 length equals 15 residues. The CDR3 DNA reads TGTGCCAGCAGTTTAGCCCCGGGACAGGGTCATGGCTACACCTTC. It specifies CASSLAPGQGHGYTF.

This chain uses TRBV10-3 with TRBJ1-1; unclear D gene. The CDR3 consists of 14 residues. V dropped 6 bases and J dropped 3 bases, with 14 bases sitting between them. The V gene's germline CDR1 is ENHRY and CDR2 SYGVKD. CDR3 loop: CAISPPQKDTEAFF. The CDR3, as DNA: TGTGCCATCAGCCCCCCCCAGAAGGACACTGAAGCTTTCTTT.

The J gene is TRBJ1-1, the V gene TRBV4-3; no reliable D call. Germline CDR1 is LGHNA and CDR2 is YSLEER. The CDR3 is made up of 15 amino acids. V was clipped by 2 bases and J by 7 bases, with 17 bases between them. The DNA for the CDR3 is TGCGCCAGCAGCCAAACCACCGGACCCGGGGATGAAGCTTTCTTT. Encoded protein: CASSQTTGPGDEAFF.

The J gene is TRBJ1-2, the V gene TRBV29-1, with D perhaps TRBD1 (5 bases). The CDR3 sequence is 12 residues long. Trimming stripped 1 base from V and 6 bases from J, with 9 bases between. The germline V gene has CDR1 SQVTM and CDR2 ANQGSEA. CDR3 nucleotide sequence: TGCAGCGTTGAAGGAAGGGACGATGGCTACACCTTC. This encodes CSVEGRDDGYTF.

The chain is built from TRBV7-9 and TRBJ1-3; no clear D. This CDR3 spans 15 amino acids. The ends were cut back, 7 bases at V and 3 bases at J, with 16 bases in the middle. The V gene's germline CDR1 is SEHNR and CDR2 FQNEAQ (reference sequence). The CDR3 coding sequence is TGTGCCAGCACCCCCCCGGAGGGAGATGGAAACACCATATATTTT. Translated: CASTPPEGDGNTIYF.

This clonotype was observed a few times. V and J are TRBV5-1 and TRBJ1-1; D gene ambiguous. Germline CDR1 and CDR2: SGHRS and YFSETQ. The CDR3 extends over 15 amino acids. Trimming removed 0 bases at V and 0 bases at J, with 9 bases between. The CDR3 reads CASSLAEALNTEAFF. CDR3 coding DNA: TGCGCCAGCAGCTTGGCCGAGGCGCTGAACACTGAAGCTTTCTTT.